The clone carrying this T cell receptor beta chain was counted a few times. The antigen is undetermined. Read sequence stops 3 residues before the CDR3 end, and the germline J gene provides the missing end. Germline V gene sequence: CDR1 SGHDT, CDR2 YYEEEE. This CDR3 spans 13 amino acids. V shed 4 bases and J shed 9 bases, with 11 bases lying between them. Blood came from CVID subjects not ill and not taking immunomodulatory or immunosuppressive medication. Assay: immunoSEQ multiplex PCR; the TCRdb copy retains only in-frame clones and omits some. The data show around 28,000 clones, with none appearing a single time. These data come from a study of T cell clonality in common variable immunodeficiency. Broader study findings: Fewer deletions and N-nucleotide insertions were reportedly seen in common variable immunodeficiency TCR beta sequences.

Input material: peripheral blood mononuclear cells. This rearrangement joins TRBV5-6 to TRBJ1-6; a weak D match, TRBD1 (5 bases). This clonotype originated in a human donor with common variable immunodeficiency. The CDR3 bases that were read are TGTGCCAGCAGCCCGGCAGGGATTTCACCC. Amino acids: CASSPAGISP. The CDR3 as a whole reads CASSPAGISPLHF.